This record covers a single T cell receptor (beta chain). These data originate in a study of blood T cell repertoires in COVID-19. Study-wide background: COVID-19 samples, acute and convalescent, were from the United States, Italy and Spain.

The participants were between roughly 18 and 89 years old and came from under 25 US areas. Cohorts were based on clinical histories the participants reported. Libraries were prepared by immunoSEQ multiplex PCR; TCRdb keeps only in-frame clonotypes and omits some of them. The sample has 180,000 or so clones, over 70% seen once; the top ten hold approximately 9.9%. The V segment lost 3 bases and the J segment 7 bases; nucleotides outside the gene matches: 10. CDR1 SGHRS and CDR2 YFSETQ come from the germline V gene. The CDR3 runs 18 residues. The J gene is TRBJ2-2, the V gene TRBV5-1; 15 nucleotides align to TRBD2. The sequence was collected from a man aged 50 or older who had recovered from COVID-19. Sequenced: PBMCs or T cells enriched from blood (not recorded which). The chain's CDR3 is CASSSRPPGLAGGGELFF. The CDR3 bases are TGCGCCAGCAGCTCTAGGCCCCCGGGACTAGCGGGAGGCGGGGAGCTGTTTTTT. The whole variable domain, remainder taken from reference TRBV5-1 and TRBJ2-2, is KAGVTQTPRYLIKTRGQQVTLSCSPISGHRSVSWYQQTPGQGLQFLFEYFSETQRNKGNFPGRFSGRQFSNSRSEMNVSTLELGDSALYLCASSSRPPGLAGGGELFFGEGSRLTVL.